This TCR beta chain came from a study of blood T cell repertoires in COVID-19. The table came from immunoSEQ multiplex PCR; TCRdb's copy has only in-frame clones and leaves some out. The sample records some 73,000 clones, 80% to 85% being singletons. This sequence originates from a human donor in a cohort sampled during active COVID-19. Material: peripheral blood.

CDR3 DNA sequence: TGCGCCAGCAGCTTGGCCGTCGGGGGGAACACCGGGGAGCTGTTTTTT. Translated: CASSLAVGGNTGELFF. This sequence joins TRBV5-1 and TRBJ2-2, with D possibly being TRBD2 (6 bases). The V and J ends lost 0 bases and 1 base respectively, with 10 bases between them. The CDR3 consists of 16 residues. Germline lookup yields CDR1 SGHRS and CDR2 YFSETQ.